The 16 T cell receptor beta chains reported below all come from one sample, sequenced in a study of T cells in Graves' hyperthyroidism and ophthalmopathy. There were TCR beta CDR3 regions amplified from RNA transcripts. The HTBI set primed first-round TCR CDR3 RT-PCR. TCRdb analysed the multiplex PCR reads with MiXCR anew, one entry per CDR3 protein. The sample consists of approximately 690,000 distinct CDR3 sequences, 13% to 15% of them appearing once. Material for sequencing was blood. The receptor set was obtained from a woman between 45 and 65 years old with Graves' ophthalmopathy.

This clonotype has a handful of counts. The chain employs TRBV10-3 and TRBJ1-1; 11 nucleotides agree with TRBD1. The ends lost 2 bases at V and 3 bases at J; junction bases unmatched: 2. Germline V gene sequence: CDR1 ENHRY, CDR2 SYGVKD. This CDR3 contains 15 residues. The CDR3 DNA reads as TGTGCCATCAGTGAGGGACAGGGGGCCTACACTGAAGCTTTCTTT. Its translation is CAISEGQGAYTEAFF.

This clonotype was seen many times. The chain couples TRBV6-2 or TRBV6-3 to TRBJ1-6; no definite D call. V shed 2 bases and J shed 5 bases, with 10 bases lying between them. This CDR3 is built from 15 residues. Germline values: CDR1 MNHEY, CDR2 SVGEGT. The CDR3 sequence is CASSYDGKNNSPLHF. CDR3 bases: TGTGCCAGCAGTTACGACGGGAAAAATAATTCACCCCTCCACTTT.

The V and J genes are TRBV27 and TRBJ2-1, with a possible D match to TRBD1 (6 bases). CDR3 length equals 14 residues. With 5 bases removed from V and 10 bases from J, the gap between germline ends came to 18 bases. CDR1 MNHEY and CDR2 SMNVEV come from the germline V gene (reference sequence). Here the CDR3 reads CASSARDTGWEQFF. The CDR3 coding sequence is TGTGCCAGCAGTGCCCGGGACACAGGTTGGGAGCAGTTCTTC.

This clonotype was seen only a few times. The rearrangement uses TRBV6-1 and TRBJ1-1; the D is unclear. CDR3 length: 13 amino acids. V gave up 3 bases and J gave up 1 base, with 6 bases separating them. Germline loops: CDR1 MNHNS, CDR2 SASEGT. The CDR3 loop is CASSDQENTEAFF. In DNA, the CDR3 is TGTGCCAGCAGTGATCAGGAGAACACTGAAGCTTTCTTT.

The CDR3 is CASSFMVPGDLHYTF. The CDR3 DNA sequence: TGTGCCAGCAGCTTTATGGTCCCAGGGGACCTCCATTACACCTTC. The rearrangement uses TRBV5-6 and TRBJ1-2, with a weak D call TRBD1 (6 bases). The CDR3 is 15 residues long. Trimming cost V 2 bases and J 11 bases, with 22 bases left between them. From germline, CDR1 is SGHDT and CDR2 YYEEEE.

The chain uses TRBV4-1 and TRBJ1-2; a possible D gene is TRBD1 (5 bases). The germline CDR1 and CDR2 sequences are MGHRA and YSYEKL. Trimming removed 3 bases from V and 4 bases from J, with 15 bases in between. The length of the CDR3 is 15 residues. This CDR3 is CASSQLVDSLYGYTF. CDR3 DNA: TGCGCCAGCAGCCAGCTAGTTGACAGTCTCTATGGCTACACCTTC.

There are a few counts of this clonotype. The chain carries TRBV20-1 and TRBJ2-7; D not resolved. The V end lost 1 base, the J end lost 3 bases, and 13 bases lay between the germline ends. The germline V gene has CDR1 DFQATT and CDR2 SNEGSKA (reference sequence). This CDR3 region has 14 residues. Here the CDR3 reads CSARALSPNYEQYF. Written as DNA, the CDR3 is TGCAGTGCTAGAGCATTGAGTCCGAACTACGAGCAGTACTTC.

This clonotype came up a few times. The chain recombines TRBV4-2 with TRBJ1-2; 9 bases agree with TRBD1. CDR3 length equals 15 residues. Trimming took 4 bases from V and 7 from J; bases not matched to a gene: 10. CDR1 is LGHNA and CDR2 is YNFKEQ in the germline V gene. The CDR3 here is CASSPRDRDVAGYTF. The CDR3 DNA reads as TGTGCCAGCAGCCCCCGGGACAGGGATGTGGCTGGCTACACCTTC.

The V gene is TRBV19, the J gene TRBJ2-1, with 8 bases fitting TRBD2. This CDR3 has 15 amino acids. After removal of 6 bases from V and 2 bases from J, the junction contained 6 bases not matched to a gene. Germline V CDR1 and CDR2: LNHDA, SQIVND (reference sequence). The CDR3 here is CASRITAGAYNEQFF. The CDR3 bases are TGTGCCAGTAGAATCACAGCGGGGGCCTACAATGAGCAGTTCTTC.

The chain recombines TRBV28 with TRBJ1-5; D unresolved. Trimming left V 6 bases short and J 4 bases short, with 16 bases between. The CDR3 spans 15 residues. The germline V gene has CDR1 MDHEN and CDR2 SYDVKM. The CDR3 coding sequence is TGTGCCAGCAGCTCCGGGAGCCGAGGGAATCAGCCCCAGCATTTT. This gives the protein CASSSGSRGNQPQHF. The full variable domain, in which reference TRBV28 and TRBJ1-5 provide the parts outside the CDR3, is DVKVTQSSRYLVKRTGEKVFLECVQDMDHENMFWYRQDPGLGLRLIYFSYDVKMKEKGDIPEGYSVSREKKERFSLILESASTNQTSMYLCASSSGSRGNQPQHFGDGTRLSIL.

This chain links TRBV4-3 with TRBJ1-1; maybe TRBD1 (6 bases). Germline assignment: CDR1 LGHNA and CDR2 YSLEER. Trimming removed 0 bases at V and 0 bases at J, with 17 bases between. This CDR3 contains 18 residues. The CDR3: CASSQDFPGHGMNTEAFF. The DNA for the CDR3 is TGCGCCAGCAGCCAAGATTTTCCGGGACACGGTATGAACACTGAAGCTTTCTTT.

This clonotype was seen only a few times. The rearrangement joins TRBV6-1 to TRBJ1-5, with 7 bases fitting TRBD1. With 6 bases clipped from V and 4 bases from J, the junction kept 15 bases outside the gene matches. CDR1 is MNHNS and CDR2 is SASEGT in the germline V gene. There are 17 residues in the CDR3. The DNA for the CDR3 is TGTGCCAGCAGGCTGGGACAGAGCAAATCCTCAAATCAGCCCCAGCATTTT. Its protein is CASRLGQSKSSNQPQHF.

The chain uses TRBV12-3 or TRBV12-4 and TRBJ1-3; 7 nucleotides line up with TRBD1. V shed 7 bases and J 3 bases; nucleotides not matched to a gene: 6. The CDR3 extends over 14 amino acids. For the CDR3, the DNA is TGTGCCAGCAAGGAGGCAGGGGGTGGAAACACCATATATTTT. This translates into CASKEAGGGNTIYF.

There are a few counts of this clonotype. The chain carries TRBV6-4 and TRBJ2-2; 8 positions match TRBD2. The CDR3 loop spans 15 amino acids. The junction had 1 base not matched to a gene; V was cut back by 3 bases and J by 1 base. Germline V gene lookup returns CDR1 MRHNA and CDR2 SNTAGT. As DNA, the CDR3 is TGTGCCAGCAGTGATCGGGAGGGGAACACCGGGGAGCTGTTTTTT. This encodes CASSDREGNTGELFF.

The rearrangement joins TRBV4-1 to TRBJ1-2; D not certain. The germline gives CDR1 MGHRA, CDR2 YSYEKL. This CDR3 is 14 amino acids long. V dropped 0 bases and J dropped 4 bases, with 9 bases sitting between them. The CDR3 sequence is CASSQETARYGYTF. The CDR3 coding sequence is TGCGCCAGCAGCCAAGAGACGGCGCGCTATGGCTACACCTTC.

As regards this clonotype: Being one base from a much bigger clone, this may be a read error. The chain combines TRBV3-1 with TRBJ1-6; 7 nucleotides agree with TRBD1. The CDR3 covers 14 residues. Germline-derived CDR1 and CDR2 are LGHDT and YNNKEL (reference sequence). Losses at the gene ends were 7 bases for V and 6 bases for J; bases not matched to a gene: 6. CDR3 protein: CASTTTGLNSPLHF. CDR3 bases: TGTGCCAGCACCACGACAGGGCTTAATTCACCCCTCCACTTT. The variable domain in full, completed from reference TRBV3-1 and TRBJ1-6, reads DTAVSQTPKYLVTQMGNDKSIKCEQNLGHDTMYWYKQDSKKFLKIMFSYNNKELIINETVPNRFSPKSPDKAHLNLHINSLELGDSAVYFCASTTTGLNSPLHFGNGTRLTVT.